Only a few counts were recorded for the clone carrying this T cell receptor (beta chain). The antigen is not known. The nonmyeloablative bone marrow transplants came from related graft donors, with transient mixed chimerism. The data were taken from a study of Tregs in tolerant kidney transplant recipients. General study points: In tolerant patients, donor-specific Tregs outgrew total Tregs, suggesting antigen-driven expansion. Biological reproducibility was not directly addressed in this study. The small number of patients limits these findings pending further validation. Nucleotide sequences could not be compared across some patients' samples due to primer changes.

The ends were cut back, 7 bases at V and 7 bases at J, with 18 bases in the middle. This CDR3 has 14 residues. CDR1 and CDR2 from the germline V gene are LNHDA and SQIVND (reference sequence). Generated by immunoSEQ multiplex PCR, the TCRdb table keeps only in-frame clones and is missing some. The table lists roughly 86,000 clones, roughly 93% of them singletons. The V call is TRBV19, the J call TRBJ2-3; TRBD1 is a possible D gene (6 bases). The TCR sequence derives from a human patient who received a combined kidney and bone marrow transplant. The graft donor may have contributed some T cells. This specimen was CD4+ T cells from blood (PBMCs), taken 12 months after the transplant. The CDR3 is CASTPQGFHYTQYF. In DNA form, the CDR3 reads TGTGCCAGTACCCCACAGGGATTTCATTATACGCAGTATTTT.